The source of this T cell receptor (beta chain) is a study of T cell responses to AZD1222 COVID-19 vaccine. Broader study findings: Baseline antibody screening turned up just a handful of seropositive AZD1222 recipients. Nearly half of unique spike-specific TCRs reportedly avoided B.1.351 and B.1.1.7 mutated regions. A rise in Spike-specific TCR breadth and depth followed two AZD1222 doses.

In this sample, this clone turned up a few times. Antigen specificity is unknown. The assay was immunoSEQ multiplex PCR, and TCRdb's table has in-frame clones only and misses some. The table lists about 130,000 clones, about 80% of them singletons, with over 3.5% in the top ten. The specimen was peripheral blood, collected on day 0 of AZD1222 vaccination. This receptor was identified in an adult in good health.

CDR3 nucleotides: TGTGCCAGCAGCGTCGACTGGAACACTGAAGCTTTCTTT. It yields the protein CASSVDWNTEAFF. V is TRBV9 and J is TRBJ1-1; no clear D gene. In germline, CDR1 is SGDLS, CDR2 YYNGEE. V was clipped by 2 bases and J by 1 base, with 6 bases between them. The CDR3 has 13 residues.